The entry below describes one T cell receptor beta chain. The target antigen is unknown. The CDR3 totals 16 residues. Trimming pared 4 bases from V and 11 bases from J, leaving 21 bases between. The V gene's germline CDR1 is MGHRA and CDR2 YSYEKL. The data were taken from a study of cytomegalovirus exposure and HLA in healthy donors. Study at large: Previous work identified 120 million or so unique TCR beta sequences from around 200 million T cells.

Points from the study as a whole: Trimming of TCR beta V- and J-genes showed a link, identified in a later analysis, to a missense DCLRE1C variant.

The PCR employed 60 Vbeta primers together with 13 Jbeta primers. Profiled with immunoSEQ multiplex PCR; TCRdb holds only in-frame clones, not every one. The sample holds 130,000 or so clones, roughly 77% seen once. Donors consisted of healthy bone marrow donors. The chain links TRBV4-1 to TRBJ1-6; D unclear. Sequencing was performed on PBMCs. The TCR comes from a man in his forties in good health and CMV-seronegative. CDR3 in DNA: TGCGCCAGCAGCCTCGAACCCGGGAAGCCTGGGCCACCCCTCCACTTT. Its protein product is CASSLEPGKPGPPLHF.